This TCR beta chain stems from a study of control samples from healthy donors and cancer patients. Using immunoSEQ multiplex PCR, the repertoire was profiled, and TCRdb retains in-frame clones only, with some absent. The table includes tens of thousands of clones, over 65% detected once. V lost 4 bases to trimming and J lost 5 bases; unmatched junction nucleotides: 9. The CDR3 spans 15 residues. CDR1 is SGHNT, CDR2 YYREEE, per germline (reference sequence). Sequenced sample: blood. This sequence joins TRBV5-4 and TRBJ2-5, with TRBD1 matching 9 bases. The sequence was collected from a man aged 55 to 70 in good health. CDR3 bases: TGTGCCAGCAGCCGGGACAGGGCGAATTTGGAGACCCAGTACTTC. Amino acid sequence: CASSRDRANLETQYF.